What follows are 21 T cell receptor beta chains derived from one specimen sequenced in a study of T cell changes during pregnancy in multiple sclerosis. TCRdb keeps only in-frame clones here, not all; method: immunoSEQ multiplex PCR. Among fewer than 70,000 clones listed, approximately 90% were seen once. The material sequenced was peripheral blood, taken in the third trimester of pregnancy. Receptor source: a female donor with multiple sclerosis, enrolled in a pregnancy study.

The chain carries TRBV29-1 and TRBJ1-6; TRBD1 might be the D (6 bases). Looked up from germline, CDR1 is SQVTM and CDR2 is ANQGSEA. The CDR3 is 13 amino acids. Trimming took 6 bases from V and 7 from J, leaving 13 bases between them. This CDR3 reads CSVLQGWNSPLHF. The CDR3 DNA follows: TGCAGCGTACTACAGGGTTGGAATTCACCCCTCCACTTT.

This chain links TRBV5-1 with TRBJ2-2, with D maybe TRBD2 (5 bases). The CDR3 covers 15 residues. V dropped 4 bases and J dropped 6 bases, with 16 bases sitting between them. From germline, CDR1 is SGHRS and CDR2 YFSETQ. CDR3 loop: CASSVAGSGAGELFF. The CDR3 DNA reads TGCGCCAGCAGCGTCGCTGGGAGTGGGGCCGGGGAGCTGTTTTTT.

This clone occurred once. V gene TRBV7-8 combines with J gene TRBJ1-4; no reliable D call. With 5 bases removed from V and 4 bases from J, the gap between germline ends came to 17 bases. Germline CDR1 and CDR2: SGHVS and FQNEAQ. The CDR3 consists of 16 residues. CDR3 bases: TGTGCCAGCAGCCTTGGGCCAGGCGCCTTTAATGAAAAACTGTTTTTT. It encodes CASSLGPGAFNEKLFF.

The chain has TRBV4-2 and TRBJ1-5, with unresolved D. The CDR3 is made up of 14 amino acids. CDR1 LGHNA and CDR2 YNFKEQ come from the germline V gene. Trimming cost V 0 bases and J 1 base, with 4 bases left between them. CDR3 in amino acids: CASSQESSNQPQHF. CDR3 DNA: TGTGCCAGCAGCCAAGAATCGAGCAATCAGCCCCAGCATTTT.

The J gene is TRBJ2-3, the V gene TRBV13; D possibly corresponds to TRBD2 (6 bases). CDR3 length: 19 residues. Germline CDR1 PRHDT, CDR2 FYEKMQ (reference sequence). Trimming took 3 bases from V and 0 from J, leaving 22 bases between them. The CDR3: CASSFFVNMGGVSTDTQYF. In DNA, the CDR3 is TGTGCCAGCAGCTTTTTTGTCAACATGGGAGGAGTTAGCACAGATACGCAGTATTTT.

The CDR3, as DNA: TGTGCCAGCAGCTTGGGGGACAGGGGTGGTACTGAAGCTTTCTTT. Protein: CASSLGDRGGTEAFF. The chain has TRBV7-2 and TRBJ1-1; TRBD1 matches 10 bases. J gave up 5 bases and V 3 bases, and 6 bases lay outside the gene matches. The CDR3 covers 15 residues. The germline gives CDR1 SGHTA, CDR2 FQGNSA.

Worth noting for this clone: Other nucleotide sequences from this sample produce the same CDR3. V and J are TRBV6-1 and TRBJ2-1, with 10 bases fitting TRBD2. Trimming cost V 0 bases and J 4 bases; bases outside gene matches: 0. CDR1 is MNHNS and CDR2 is SASEGT in the germline V gene. This CDR3 comprises 15 residues. CDR3 region: CASSEASGGYNEQFF. Here the CDR3 DNA reads TGTGCCAGCAGTGAAGCTAGCGGGGGGTACAATGAGCAGTTCTTC.

This clone was detected once. Other DNA sequences in this specimen translate into the identical CDR3. J is TRBJ2-7 and V is TRBV11-1; 9 nucleotides align to TRBD1. Losses at the gene ends were 5 bases for V and 2 bases for J; bases not matched to a gene: 1. CDR1 and CDR2 (germline): SGHAT, FQDESV (reference sequence). CDR3 length: 13 residues. The CDR3 DNA sequence: TGTGCCAGCAGCCGGACAGGGGCCTACGAGCAGTACTTC. Its translation: CASSRTGAYEQYF.

The rearrangement links TRBV4-3 to TRBJ1-2, with 10 bases aligning to TRBD1. The CDR3 loop spans 18 amino acids. The germline V gene encodes CDR1 LGHNA and CDR2 YSLEER. J was trimmed by 0 bases and V by 1 base; bases with no gene match: 8. CDR3 loop: CASSQGQGAIRSNYGYTF. The DNA of the CDR3 is TGCGCCAGCAGCCAAGGACAGGGGGCGATTCGCTCTAACTATGGCTACACCTTC.

The rearrangement joins TRBV4-2 to TRBJ1-2; 10 bases align to TRBD1. Germline V gene lookup returns CDR1 LGHNA and CDR2 YNFKEQ. The CDR3 is made up of 15 amino acids. V trimming: 3 bases; J trimming: 8 bases; junction bases outside the gene matches: 9. The CDR3 DNA reads TGTGCCAGCAGCCACCCCGGGACAGGGGAAGGCGGCTACACCTTC. Its protein product is CASSHPGTGEGGYTF.

The chain has TRBV6-1 and TRBJ2-5; D perhaps matches TRBD2 (5 bases). The CDR3 has 13 amino acids. Germline-derived CDR1 and CDR2 are MNHNS and SASEGT. Deletions cut 6 bases from V and 5 bases from J, with 13 bases between. The CDR3 coding sequence is TGTGCCAGCAGCTCCGGGGTGTGGGAGACCCAGTACTTC. It translates to CASSSGVWETQYF.

V gene TRBV4-1 combines with J gene TRBJ1-2; 8 nucleotides agree with TRBD1. Germline V gives CDR1 MGHRA, CDR2 YSYEKL. V shed 6 bases, J shed 8 bases, and the junction held 11 bases outside the gene matches. This CDR3 has 14 amino acids. The CDR3: CASSPGQGIRGYTF. The CDR3 nucleotides are TGCGCCAGCAGTCCCGGACAGGGAATAAGAGGCTACACCTTC.

CDR3 residues: CASTLPGLIYGYTF. CDR3 DNA sequence: TGTGCCAGCACCCTTCCCGGACTGATCTATGGCTACACCTTC. The chain carries TRBV5-4 and TRBJ1-2; the D is unclear. The V gene's germline CDR1 is SGHNT and CDR2 YYREEE (reference sequence). This CDR3 has 14 residues. V gave up 6 bases and J gave up 4 bases, with 16 bases separating them. The variable domain in full, with the rest retrieved from reference TRBV5-4 and TRBJ1-2, is ETGVTQSPTHLIKTRGQQVTLRCSSQSGHNTVSWYQQALGQGPQFIFQYYREEENGRGNFPPRFSGLQFPNYSSELNVNALELDDSALYLCASTLPGLIYGYTFGSGTRLTVV.

V and J are TRBV7-9 and TRBJ2-7; perhaps TRBD2 as D (6 bases). The CDR3 is 12 residues long. The V gene lost 5 bases and the J gene lost 4 bases, with 9 bases spanning the gap. Germline CDR1 SEHNR, CDR2 FQNEAQ (reference sequence). In DNA, the CDR3 is TGTGCCAGCAGCGCAGGGACTTACGAGCAGTACTTC. Its translation: CASSAGTYEQYF.

The chain joins TRBV14 to TRBJ2-7, with D uncertain. The CDR3 runs 14 residues. The V end lost 4 bases, the J end lost 2 bases, and 12 bases lay between the germline ends. Germline V gives CDR1 SGHDN, CDR2 FVKESK. CDR3 DNA sequence: TGTGCCAGCAGCCCACCTGGCAACCCCTACGAGCAGTACTTC. This sequence encodes CASSPPGNPYEQYF.

The chain links TRBV28 to TRBJ2-1; no firm D call. Germline CDR1 and CDR2: MDHEN and SYDVKM. Trimming removed 6 bases at V and 3 bases at J, with 9 bases between. The CDR3 sequence is 13 residues long. Written as DNA, the CDR3 is TGTGCCAGCAGGCGACATGACTACAATGAGCAGTTCTTC. As protein: CASRRHDYNEQFF. The variable domain in full, with the rest retrieved from reference TRBV28 and TRBJ2-1, is DVKVTQSSRYLVKRTGEKVFLECVQDMDHENMFWYRQDPGLGLRLIYFSYDVKMKEKGDIPEGYSVSREKKERFSLILESASTNQTSMYLCASRRHDYNEQFFGPGTRLTVL.

V gene TRBV7-3 combines with J gene TRBJ2-3, with TRBD2 matching over 7 bases. The junction had 1 base not matched to a gene; V was cut back by 0 bases and J by 4 bases. This CDR3 has 14 residues. Germline V gene sequence: CDR1 SGHTA, CDR2 FQGTGA. CDR3 bases: TGTGCCAGCAGCTTAACGAGCGGGGCAGATACGCAGTATTTT. Protein sequence: CASSLTSGADTQYF.

The chain joins TRBV6-5 to TRBJ1-1, with a possible D match to TRBD1 (6 bases). Germline V lookup: CDR1 MNHEY, CDR2 SVGAGI. Trimming left V 4 bases short and J 4 bases short, with 13 bases between. The length of the CDR3 is 14 residues. CDR3 residues: CASSSGQKATEAFF. The CDR3 coding sequence is TGTGCCAGCAGTTCGGGACAAAAAGCCACTGAAGCTTTCTTT.

The CDR3, as DNA: TGTGCCAGCAGCCCCCAGGGACAGTCCTCCTACGAGCAGTACTTC. Its translation: CASSPQGQSSYEQYF. The rearrangement uses TRBV7-3 and TRBJ2-7; TRBD1 matches at 7 bases. The CDR3 has 15 amino acids. The germline V gene encodes CDR1 SGHTA and CDR2 FQGTGA. V lost 5 bases and J lost 0; bases outside the gene matches: 7.

This chain uses TRBV5-4 with TRBJ2-3, with TRBD2 identical over 9 bases. The CDR3 totals 15 residues. Germline CDR1 reads SGHNT; CDR2 reads YYREEE (reference sequence). V was clipped by 2 bases and J by 1 base; unmatched bases: 2. The CDR3 DNA reads TGTGCCAGCAGCTTTTGGACTAGCGGCACAGATACGCAGTATTTT. Its protein product is CASSFWTSGTDTQYF. The full variable domain, with the rest looked up from reference TRBV5-4 and TRBJ2-3, is ETGVTQSPTHLIKTRGQQVTLRCSSQSGHNTVSWYQQALGQGPQFIFQYYREEENGRGNFPPRFSGLQFPNYSSELNVNALELDDSALYLCASSFWTSGTDTQYFGPGTRLTVL.

This clone has only one observation. The V call is TRBV5-1, the J call TRBJ1-6; D is unresolved. V lost 0 bases and J 7 bases, leaving 11 bases between the germline ends. The CDR3 is made up of 15 amino acids. Germline assignment: CDR1 SGHRS and CDR2 YFSETQ. DNA of the CDR3: TGCGCCAGCAGCTTGGAACAGCCCAAGAATTCACCCCTCCACTTT. As protein: CASSLEQPKNSPLHF.